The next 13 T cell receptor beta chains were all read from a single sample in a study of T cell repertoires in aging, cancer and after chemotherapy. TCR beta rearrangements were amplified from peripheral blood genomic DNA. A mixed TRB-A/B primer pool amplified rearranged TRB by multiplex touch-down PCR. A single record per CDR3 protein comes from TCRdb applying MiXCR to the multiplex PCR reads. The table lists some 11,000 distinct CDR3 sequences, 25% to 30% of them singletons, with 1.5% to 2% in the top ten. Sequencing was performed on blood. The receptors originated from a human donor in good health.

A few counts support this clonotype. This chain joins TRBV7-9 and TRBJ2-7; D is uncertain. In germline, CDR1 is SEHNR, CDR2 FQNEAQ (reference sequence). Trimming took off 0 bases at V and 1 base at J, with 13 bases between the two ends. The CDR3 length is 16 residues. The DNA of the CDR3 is TGTGCCAGCAGCTTAGCGATTGGCATTGAATCCTACGAGCAGTACTTC. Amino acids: CASSLAIGIESYEQYF.

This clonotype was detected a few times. The CDR3 loop is CASRTGQGTNSPLHF. The CDR3 coding sequence is TGTGCCAGTAGAACGGGACAGGGAACTAATTCACCCCTCCACTTT. This chain links TRBV19 with TRBJ1-6; 9 positions match TRBD1. Germline CDR1 LNHDA, CDR2 SQIVND (reference sequence). V trimming: 6 bases; J trimming: 6 bases; junction bases outside the gene matches: 6. The CDR3 consists of 15 residues.

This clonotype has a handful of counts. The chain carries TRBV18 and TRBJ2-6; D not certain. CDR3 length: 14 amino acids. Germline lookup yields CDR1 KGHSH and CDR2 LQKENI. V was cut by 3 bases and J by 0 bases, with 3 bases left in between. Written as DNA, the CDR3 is TGTGCCAGCTCACCCGACTCTGGGGCCAACGTCCTGACTTTC. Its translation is CASSPDSGANVLTF.

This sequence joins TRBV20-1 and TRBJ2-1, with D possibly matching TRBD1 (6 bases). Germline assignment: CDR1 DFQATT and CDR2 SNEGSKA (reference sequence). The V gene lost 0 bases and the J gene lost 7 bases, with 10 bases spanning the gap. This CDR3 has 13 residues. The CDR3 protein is CSAREPQGNEQFF. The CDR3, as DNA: TGCAGTGCTAGAGAGCCACAGGGAAATGAGCAGTTCTTC.

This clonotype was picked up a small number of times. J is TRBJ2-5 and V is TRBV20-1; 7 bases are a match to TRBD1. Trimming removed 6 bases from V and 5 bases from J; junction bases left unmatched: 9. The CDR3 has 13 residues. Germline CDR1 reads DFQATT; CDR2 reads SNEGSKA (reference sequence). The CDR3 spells CSARQGSGETQYF. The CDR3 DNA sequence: TGCAGTGCGAGACAGGGTTCGGGGGAGACCCAGTACTTC.

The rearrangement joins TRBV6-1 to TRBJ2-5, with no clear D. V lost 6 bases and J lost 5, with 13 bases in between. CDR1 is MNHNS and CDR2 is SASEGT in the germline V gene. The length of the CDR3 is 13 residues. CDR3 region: CASRPSVGETQYF. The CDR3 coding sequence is TGTGCCAGCAGACCGTCTGTGGGCGAGACCCAGTACTTC.

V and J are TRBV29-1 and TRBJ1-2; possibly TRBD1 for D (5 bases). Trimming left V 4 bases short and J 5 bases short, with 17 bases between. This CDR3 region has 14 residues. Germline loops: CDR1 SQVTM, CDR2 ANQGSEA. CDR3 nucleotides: TGCAGCGTTGTGGGACCCGTTGAGGGTTATGGCTACACCTTC. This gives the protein CSVVGPVEGYGYTF.

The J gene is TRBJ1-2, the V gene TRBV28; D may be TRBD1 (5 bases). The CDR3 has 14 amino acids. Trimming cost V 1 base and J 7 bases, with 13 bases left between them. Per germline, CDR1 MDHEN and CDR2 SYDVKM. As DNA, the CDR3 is TGTGCCAGCAGTTTATCGGCGGGGGTGGGTGGCTACACCTTC. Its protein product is CASSLSAGVGGYTF.

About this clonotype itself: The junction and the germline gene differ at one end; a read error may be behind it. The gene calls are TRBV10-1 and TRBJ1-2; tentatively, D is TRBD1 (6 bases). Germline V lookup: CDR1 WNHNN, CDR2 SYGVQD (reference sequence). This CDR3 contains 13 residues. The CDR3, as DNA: TGTGCCCAAGGTGGGGGGCCAAACTATGGCTACACCTTC. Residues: CAQGGGPNYGYTF.

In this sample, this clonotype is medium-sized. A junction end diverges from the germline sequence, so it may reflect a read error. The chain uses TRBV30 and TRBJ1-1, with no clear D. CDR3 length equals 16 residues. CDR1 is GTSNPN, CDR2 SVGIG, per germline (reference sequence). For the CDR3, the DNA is TGTGCCTGGAGTGGTCGAGGCGCCCACTTTACACTGAATGTTAACTTT. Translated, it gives CAWSGRGAHFTLNVNF.

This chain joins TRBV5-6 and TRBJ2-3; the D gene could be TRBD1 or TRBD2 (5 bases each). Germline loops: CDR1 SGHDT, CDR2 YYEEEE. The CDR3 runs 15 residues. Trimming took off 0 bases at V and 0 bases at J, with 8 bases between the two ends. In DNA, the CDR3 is TGTGCCAGCAGCTTGGTTGGGGGAAGCACAGATACGCAGTATTTT. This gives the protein CASSLVGGSTDTQYF.

DNA for the CDR3: TGTGCCAGCAGTCCGGACAGGGGTAACACTGAAGCTTTCTTT. Encoded protein: CASSPDRGNTEAFF. The rearrangement uses TRBV5-6 and TRBJ1-1, with 9 bases lining up with TRBD1. Trimming cost V 5 bases and J 2 bases; bases outside gene matches: 4. Germline CDR1 SGHDT, CDR2 YYEEEE. The CDR3 spans 14 residues.

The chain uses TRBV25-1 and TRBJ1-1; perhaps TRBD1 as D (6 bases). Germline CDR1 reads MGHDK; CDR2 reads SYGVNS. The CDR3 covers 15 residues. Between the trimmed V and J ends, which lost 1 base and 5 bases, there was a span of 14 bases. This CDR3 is CASSEFTGSGTEAFF. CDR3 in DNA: TGTGCCAGCAGTGAATTTACAGGGTCAGGAACTGAAGCTTTCTTT.